The 25 T cell receptor beta chains reported below all come from one sample, sequenced in a study of regulatory dendritic cells for organ transplantation. Here immunoSEQ multiplex PCR was the method, and the copy in TCRdb shows in-frame clones only, minus some. This sample has 30,000 or so clones; roughly 84% occur once, and the top ten carry approximately 0.44%. Source material: naive CD8+ T cells from blood. Subset reported: CD45RA+ naive T cells. The receptors stem from a human donor in good health.

This chain uses TRBV9 with TRBJ2-7, with D tentatively TRBD1 (5 bases). This CDR3 region has 14 residues. Between the trimmed V and J ends, which lost 0 bases and 2 bases, there was a span of 9 bases. Germline-derived CDR1 and CDR2 are SGDLS and YYNGEE. The CDR3, as DNA: TGTGCCAGCAGCGTAGAAGGGGAACCCTACGAGCAGTACTTC. The encoded protein is CASSVEGEPYEQYF.

This clone was observed a handful of times. V gene TRBV2 combines with J gene TRBJ1-1; 9 bases agree with TRBD1. The CDR3 has 14 residues. J was trimmed by 1 base and V by 6 bases; bases with no gene match: 3. From germline, CDR1 is SNHLY and CDR2 FYNNEI. The CDR3 here is CASRQGAPNTEAFF. DNA of the CDR3: TGTGCCAGCAGACAGGGGGCGCCGAACACTGAAGCTTTCTTT.

The gene calls are TRBV9 and TRBJ2-1, with 9 bases fitting TRBD2. V shed 5 bases, J shed 2 bases, and the junction held 14 bases outside the gene matches. The CDR3 is 18 amino acids. CDR1 is SGDLS, CDR2 YYNGEE, per germline. CDR3 nucleotide sequence: TGTGCCAGCAGGGGGGCTAGCGGGGCTTATTCGACCTACAATGAGCAGTTCTTC. Translation: CASRGASGAYSTYNEQFF.

Details on this clone: A junction end diverges from the germline sequence, so it may reflect a read error. The chain is built from TRBV4-1 and TRBJ1-2; D is unresolved. CDR1 is MGHRA, CDR2 YSYEKL, per germline. This CDR3 region has 11 residues. In DNA, the CDR3 is TGCGCCAGCAGCCAAGGATCCCGGGTCTCCTTC. This gives the protein CASSQGSRVSF.

The chain has TRBV7-9 and TRBJ2-2; D not certain. CDR3 size: 13 residues. Germline CDR1 is SEHNR and CDR2 is FQNEAQ (reference sequence). The ends were cut back, 7 bases at V and 6 bases at J, with 12 bases in the middle. CDR3 residues: CASIPFGSGELFF. As DNA, the CDR3 is TGTGCCAGCATACCTTTCGGGTCCGGGGAGCTGTTTTTT.

The chain carries TRBV6-6 and TRBJ1-1, with D maybe TRBD1 (6 bases). Germline V lookup: CDR1 MNHNY, CDR2 SVGAGI (reference sequence). The V and J ends lost 7 bases and 1 base respectively, with 10 bases between them. The CDR3 has 13 residues. In DNA form, the CDR3 reads TGTGCCAGCATGGCAGGGGAGAACACTGAAGCTTTCTTT. Translated: CASMAGENTEAFF.

The J gene is TRBJ1-6, the V gene TRBV5-6; TRBD1 aligns across 8 bases. This CDR3 is 16 amino acids long. Germline lookup yields CDR1 SGHDT and CDR2 YYEEEE. The trim removed 0 bases at V and 7 bases at J, leaving 6 bases unmatched. The CDR3 protein is CASSLAAGGWNSPLHF. For the CDR3, the DNA is TGTGCCAGCAGCTTGGCCGCAGGGGGCTGGAATTCACCCCTCCACTTT. Combining the CDR3 with reference TRBV5-6 and TRBJ1-6 gives the whole variable domain DAGVTQSPTHLIKTRGQQVTLRCSPKSGHDTVSWYQQALGQGPQFIFQYYEEEERQRGNFPDRFSGHQFPNYSSELNVNALLLGDSALYLCASSLAAGGWNSPLHFGNGTRLTVT.

This chain uses TRBV25-1 with TRBJ2-3; TRBD2 might be the D (5 bases). Germline loops: CDR1 MGHDK, CDR2 SYGVNS. The CDR3 sequence is 17 residues long. Deletions cut 2 bases from V and 2 bases from J, with 17 bases between. CDR3 region: CASSEVRGWTDTDTQYF. CDR3 in DNA: TGTGCCAGCAGTGAAGTCCGGGGATGGACCGACACAGATACGCAGTATTTT.

Concerning this clone: One end of the junction varies from germline; a read error may be responsible. The V gene is TRBV27, the J gene TRBJ1-6; TRBD1 is a possible D gene (5 bases). The germline CDR1 and CDR2 sequences are MNHEY and SMNVEV (reference sequence). This CDR3 is built from 14 residues. CDR3 coding DNA: TGTGCAACCAAGGCGGGACCCTACAATTCACCCCTCCACTTT. Translation: CATKAGPYNSPLHF.

CDR3 bases: TGTGCCAGCAGCTTAGGCCCAGGGGTCGAGTATTTT. Encoded protein: CASSLGPGVEYF. The chain carries TRBV7-2 and TRBJ2-3; maybe TRBD1 (6 bases). Germline CDR1 SGHTA, CDR2 FQGNSA. The V gene lost 1 base and the J gene lost 13 bases, with 12 bases spanning the gap. This CDR3 is 12 amino acids long.

This chain links TRBV10-3 with TRBJ2-1; 7 positions agree with TRBD2. Germline CDR1 is ENHRY and CDR2 is SYGVKD. The trim removed 0 bases at V and 3 bases at J, leaving 5 bases unmatched. CDR3 length: 16 residues. The CDR3 DNA sequence: TGTGCCATCAGTGAGTCATTTGGGACTATCTACAATGAGCAGTTCTTC. Residues: CAISESFGTIYNEQFF.

The rearrangement joins TRBV29-1 to TRBJ1-1; tentatively, D is TRBD1 (6 bases). The CDR3 is 13 residues long. Germline V gene lookup returns CDR1 SQVTM and CDR2 ANQGSEA. Trimming took 7 bases from V and 5 from J, leaving 17 bases between them. DNA for the CDR3: TGCAGCGGTACAGGGAACAGGAAAACTGAAGCTTTCTTT. This gives the protein CSGTGNRKTEAFF.

This chain uses TRBV15 with TRBJ1-6, with 7 bases aligning to TRBD1. The V gene's germline CDR1 is LNHNV and CDR2 YYDKDF (reference sequence). The junction had 9 bases not matched to a gene; V was cut back by 6 bases and J by 4 bases. CDR3 length: 16 residues. The CDR3 sequence: CATRLTGQAYNSPLHF. For the CDR3, the DNA is TGTGCCACCAGGCTTACCGGACAGGCGTATAATTCACCCCTCCACTTT.

V is TRBV15 and J is TRBJ2-2; 9 bases fit TRBD1. V dropped 5 bases and J dropped 4; count of bases not matched to a gene: 17. The CDR3 consists of 19 residues. The germline V gene has CDR1 LNHNV and CDR2 YYDKDF (reference sequence). The chain's CDR3 is CATSDRASWRTGVTGELFF. CDR3 bases: TGTGCCACCAGCGACCGCGCTAGTTGGAGGACAGGGGTCACCGGGGAGCTGTTTTTT.

Written as DNA, the CDR3 is TGTGCCAGCAGCTTTAACAGGGGTGGGTCACCCCTCCACTTT. Protein: CASSFNRGGSPLHF. V is TRBV5-6 and J is TRBJ1-6; 7 bases align to TRBD1. This CDR3 spans 14 amino acids. Germline CDR1 is SGHDT and CDR2 is YYEEEE. With V trimmed by 2 bases and J by 10 bases, 6 bases remained unmatched.

The J gene is TRBJ2-2, the V gene TRBV14; D is ambiguous. V lost 5 bases and J 0 bases, leaving 16 bases between the germline ends. The CDR3 has 17 amino acids. Germline-derived CDR1 and CDR2 are SGHDN and FVKESK. The chain's CDR3 is CASSAPAAVANTGELFF. CDR3 nucleotides: TGTGCCAGCAGCGCCCCAGCCGCGGTAGCGAACACCGGGGAGCTGTTTTTT.

The chain carries TRBV6-6 and TRBJ1-4; possible D gene TRBD1, 6 bases. Germline CDR1 and CDR2: MNHNY and SVGAGI (reference sequence). Trimming stripped 6 bases from V and 5 bases from J, with 13 bases between. The CDR3 runs to 14 residues. CDR3 sequence: CASRYLDRNEKLFF. The CDR3 DNA is TGTGCCAGCAGATATTTGGACAGAAATGAAAAACTGTTTTTT.

This clone was found a few times. This chain connects TRBV7-9 to TRBJ1-1; 7 bases are shared with TRBD1. This CDR3 is built from 15 residues. V trimming: 5 bases; J trimming: 4 bases; junction bases outside the gene matches: 10. CDR1 SEHNR and CDR2 FQNEAQ come from the germline V gene (reference sequence). CDR3 amino acids: CASSPNRGQSTEAFF. CDR3 nucleotide sequence: TGTGCCAGCAGCCCGAACAGGGGACAGAGCACTGAAGCTTTCTTT.

The chain carries TRBV11-1 and TRBJ2-3; 10 bases are a match to TRBD2. This CDR3 comprises 17 residues. The V gene end was trimmed by 2 bases and the J gene end by 2 bases; junction bases not matched to a gene: 7. CDR1 is SGHAT and CDR2 is FQDESV in the germline V gene (reference sequence). The CDR3 here is CASSLRLAGDATDTQYF. As DNA, the CDR3 is TGTGCCAGCAGCTTACGCCTAGCGGGGGACGCCACAGATACGCAGTATTTT.

This clone was counted a few times. The chain is built from TRBV7-9 and TRBJ2-7; 8 nucleotides line up with TRBD1. This CDR3 contains 12 residues. Germline V CDR1 and CDR2: SEHNR, FQNEAQ (reference sequence). V shed 7 bases, J shed 3 bases, and the junction held 2 bases outside the gene matches. The DNA of the CDR3 is TGTGCCAGCACAGGGGGCGGCTACGAGCAGTACTTC. Translating gives CASTGGGYEQYF. Using reference TRBV7-9 and TRBJ2-7 for the parts outside the CDR3, the full variable domain is DTGVSQNPRHKITKRGQNVTFRCDPISEHNRLYWYRQTLGQGPEFLTYFQNEAQLEKSRLLSDRFSAERPKGSFSTLEIQRTEQGDSAMYLCASTGGGYEQYFGPGTRLTVT.

The chain links TRBV7-9 to TRBJ2-7; D remains unclear. V gave up 5 bases and J gave up 0 bases, with 17 bases separating them. This CDR3 has 16 amino acids. Germline assignment: CDR1 SEHNR and CDR2 FQNEAQ (reference sequence). The CDR3 protein is CASSPPGGQHSYEQYF. DNA of the CDR3: TGTGCCAGCAGCCCCCCAGGTGGGCAACACTCCTACGAGCAGTACTTC.

J is TRBJ1-1 and V is TRBV5-6; 9 bases are shared with TRBD1. Germline CDR1 and CDR2: SGHDT and YYEEEE. Trimming at V came to 5 bases and at J to 10 bases, leaving 6 bases not matched to a gene. The CDR3 has 12 amino acids. As DNA, the CDR3 is TGTGCCAGCAGTTTTGGGACAGGGTTAGCTTTCTTT. Its protein product is CASSFGTGLAFF.

This rearrangement joins TRBV9 to TRBJ2-2; TRBD1 might be the D (6 bases). In germline, CDR1 is SGDLS, CDR2 YYNGEE. The CDR3 is 16 residues long. V lost 0 bases, J lost 3 bases, and 12 bases lay in between. CDR3 coding DNA: TGTGCCAGCAGCGTAGGCCCGGACAGATACACCGGGGAGCTGTTTTTT. Its translation: CASSVGPDRYTGELFF.

The chain couples TRBV6-5 to TRBJ1-1; D gene ambiguous. CDR1 and CDR2 from the germline V gene are MNHEY and SVGAGI. The CDR3 spans 11 residues. The V end was cut by 7 bases, the J end by 11 bases, with 14 bases between. The CDR3 coding sequence is TGTGCCAGCAACCCGCCCGGGAGGGCTTTCTTT. It specifies CASNPPGRAFF.

The V and J genes are TRBV6-4 and TRBJ2-1, with D tentatively TRBD2 (6 bases). Germline CDR1 is MRHNA and CDR2 is SNTAGT. V was shortened by 3 bases and J by 0 bases, with 9 bases between the two germline ends. The CDR3 is made up of 15 amino acids. CDR3 protein: CASSEAGGSYNEQFF. CDR3 bases: TGTGCCAGCAGTGAAGCGGGTGGCTCCTACAATGAGCAGTTCTTC.